This TCR beta chain emerged from a study of T cells in Graves' hyperthyroidism and ophthalmopathy. Study context: The authors collected peripheral blood at initial diagnosis, before any treatment.

RNA transcripts provided the source from which TCR beta CDR3 regions were amplified. An initial round of RT-PCR targeting the TCR CDR3 relied on the HTBI primer set. Via MiXCR, TCRdb re-called the multiplex PCR reads, giving one row per CDR3 protein. The table shows under 400,000 distinct CDR3 sequences, with around 14% occurring only once. Germline CDR1 is MNHNS and CDR2 is SASEGT. V lost 1 base and J 9 bases, leaving 22 bases between the germline ends. The CDR3 sequence is 17 residues long. This clonotype was seen a handful of times. Its matching antigen is unknown. Exclusion of patients followed from uncontrolled infection, other autoimmune disease, pregnancy or lactation. Study-level points and caveats: Ophthalmopathy onset followed model prediction by a median approximately six months.

The source of this sequence is a woman younger than 35 with Graves' hyperthyroidism. The chain has TRBV6-1 and TRBJ1-5; D gene uncertain. Sequencing input: blood. The CDR3 is CASSEVLIGDTKGPQHF. CDR3 nucleotide sequence: TGTGCCAGCAGTGAAGTCCTGATTGGAGATACTAAAGGGCCCCAGCATTTT.